Following are 5 T cell receptor beta chains from one sample sequenced in a study of long-term antiretroviral therapy in people with HIV. immunoSEQ v3.0 was run at survey level. The data were produced by immunoSEQ multiplex PCR, yet TCRdb's version contains in-frame clones alone and is incomplete. Found here are some 47,000 clones, 90% to 95% of them singletons; the top ten hold about 3%. Sequences were derived from unsorted PBMCs, sampled 3.7 years after starting antiretroviral therapy. Every receptor here comes from a woman between 50 and 59 years old with HIV.

This clone was counted a few times. This chain joins TRBV6-5 and TRBJ1-2; 7 bases line up with TRBD1. The CDR3 runs 15 residues. Germline CDR1 MNHEY, CDR2 SVGAGI. V was clipped by 5 bases and J by 4 bases; unmatched bases: 10. The CDR3 sequence: CASSVEGAPPYGYTF. CDR3 nucleotide sequence: TGTGCCAGCAGTGTTGAGGGGGCGCCCCCCTATGGCTACACCTTC.

This chain connects TRBV10-3 to TRBJ1-1; TRBD1 aligns across 7 bases. CDR1 is ENHRY, CDR2 SYGVKD, per germline. The CDR3 has 13 amino acids. J gave up 5 bases and V 5 bases, and 5 bases lay outside the gene matches. CDR3 sequence: CAISYRGGTEAFF. In DNA, the CDR3 is TGTGCCATCAGTTACAGGGGCGGGACTGAAGCTTTCTTT.

The V call is TRBV6-5, the J call TRBJ1-2, with TRBD1 identical over 10 bases. Germline V gene sequence: CDR1 MNHEY, CDR2 SVGAGI. This CDR3 is 15 amino acids long. Trimming removed 3 bases from V and 4 bases from J; junction bases left unmatched: 5. The CDR3 DNA reads TGTGCCAGCAGTTATAGGGACAGGGGACTCTATGGCTACACCTTC. Residues: CASSYRDRGLYGYTF.

The chain recombines TRBV5-1 with TRBJ1-1; no firm D call. Per the germline V gene, CDR1 is SGHRS and CDR2 is YFSETQ. V lost 0 bases, J lost 0 bases, and 6 bases lay in between. The CDR3 spans 14 residues. CDR3: CASSLAIVNTEAFF. CDR3 coding DNA: TGCGCCAGCAGCTTGGCCATCGTGAACACTGAAGCTTTCTTT.

The chain joins TRBV10-3 to TRBJ2-2, with unresolved D. The V gene's germline CDR1 is ENHRY and CDR2 SYGVKD. This CDR3 is built from 11 residues. V lost 3 bases and J lost 4, with 0 bases in between. The CDR3: CAISDTGELFF. Here the CDR3 DNA reads TGTGCCATCAGTGACACCGGGGAGCTGTTTTTT.